These 10 T cell receptor beta chains originate from one sample sequenced in a study of T cells in Graves' hyperthyroidism and ophthalmopathy. RNA transcripts provided the source from which TCR beta CDR3 regions were amplified. Primed by the HTBI set, a first-round RT-PCR was run on the TCR CDR3. TCRdb ran MiXCR on the multiplex PCR reads and lists one entry per CDR3 protein. This sample has some 770,000 distinct CDR3 sequences, with about a sixth found just once. The specimen was blood. The source of these receptors is a man aged 18-30 years with Graves' hyperthyroidism.

In regard to this clonotype: One end of the junction varies from germline; a read error may be responsible. This sequence joins TRBV4-1 and TRBJ2-5, with D possibly TRBD2 on 6 matching bases. CDR1 is MGHRA and CDR2 is YSYEKL in the germline V gene. The CDR3 runs 16 residues. The DNA of the CDR3 is TGTGCCAGCAGCGAAGAGCCGGGGGACCCACAAGAGACCCAGTACTTC. Translation: CASSEEPGDPQETQYF.

This clonotype was detected many times. J is TRBJ1-1 and V is TRBV20-1, with 11 bases aligning to TRBD1. Germline V lookup: CDR1 DFQATT, CDR2 SNEGSKA (reference sequence). J lost 5 bases, V lost 1 base, and 6 bases had no gene match. CDR3 size: 15 residues. The CDR3 loop reads CSARGWDRGFTEAFF. CDR3 coding DNA: TGCAGTGCTAGAGGGTGGGACAGGGGGTTTACTGAAGCTTTCTTT.

This clonotype was picked up many times. The chain recombines TRBV24-1 with TRBJ2-7; TRBD2 matches at 14 bases. The CDR3 totals 15 residues. Germline CDR1 reads KGHDR; CDR2 reads SFDVKD. V trimming: 5 bases; J trimming: 7 bases; junction bases outside the gene matches: 6. The CDR3 loop is CATSGGLAGVKEQYF. In nucleotides, the CDR3 is TGTGCCACCAGTGGGGGACTAGCGGGAGTGAAGGAGCAGTACTTC.

Only a few counts were recorded for this clonotype. The rearrangement joins TRBV12-5 to TRBJ2-3; possibly TRBD2 for D (5 bases). The CDR3 consists of 15 residues. V lost 2 bases and J lost 5, with 14 bases in between. Germline-derived CDR1 and CDR2 are LGHNT and FRNRAP. The CDR3 nucleotides read TGTGCTAGTGGTTTGAATTCCATCGGGGTAGATACGCAGTATTTT. It codes for CASGLNSIGVDTQYF.

As for this clonotype: One end of the junction is discordant with germline, which a read error may explain. J is TRBJ1-1 and V is TRBV28; D is perhaps TRBD1 (5 bases). Germline V lookup: CDR1 MDHEN, CDR2 SYDVKM. The CDR3 totals 13 residues. The CDR3 DNA is TGTGCCAGCAGTCCGGCCACAGGTACGTCGGCTTCCTTT. Residues: CASSPATGTSASF.

The chain has TRBV6-1 and TRBJ2-5; tentatively, D is TRBD2 (6 bases). V was trimmed by 4 bases and J by 2 bases, leaving 11 bases between them. The CDR3 loop spans 14 amino acids. Germline V lookup: CDR1 MNHNS, CDR2 SASEGT. The CDR3 spells CASSVPSVQETQYF. CDR3 DNA: TGTGCCAGCAGTGTACCTAGCGTACAAGAGACCCAGTACTTC.

This clonotype was counted ten times or more. This chain uses TRBV12-3 or TRBV12-4 with TRBJ2-7, with D uncertain. The CDR3 runs to 12 residues. The V end lost 3 bases, the J end lost 0 bases, and 3 bases lay between the germline ends. The CDR3 here is CASSFYSYEQYF. The CDR3 bases are TGTGCCAGCAGTTTTTACTCCTACGAGCAGTACTTC.

This clonotype was counted many times. The V gene is TRBV6-1, the J gene TRBJ1-1, with 10 bases aligning to TRBD1. Per the germline V gene, CDR1 is MNHNS and CDR2 is SASEGT. This CDR3 is built from 14 residues. The junction had 7 bases not matched to a gene; V was cut back by 5 bases and J by 7 bases. The CDR3 spells CASSLTGGVNEAFF. The CDR3 DNA sequence: TGTGCCAGCAGTTTGACAGGGGGCGTTAATGAAGCTTTCTTT.

In this sample, this clonotype turned up a few times. The gene calls are TRBV19 and TRBJ2-7; TRBD2 is a possible D gene (5 bases). The germline gives CDR1 LNHDA, CDR2 SQIVND (reference sequence). The ends were cut back, 3 bases at V and 3 bases at J, with 12 bases in the middle. The CDR3 consists of 14 residues. The CDR3 here is CASSIVPSSYEQYF. The CDR3 nucleotides read TGTGCCAGTAGTATCGTGCCTAGCAGCTACGAGCAGTACTTC.

This clonotype showed up just a few times. The chain uses TRBV29-1 and TRBJ2-3; 8 bases are a match to TRBD1. The CDR3 has 15 residues. The V gene's germline CDR1 is SQVTM and CDR2 ANQGSEA. V lost 3 bases to trimming and J lost 0 bases; unmatched junction nucleotides: 5. CDR3 coding DNA: TGCAGCGTTGATCCAGGGGGCTCTAGCACAGATACGCAGTATTTT. Encoded protein: CSVDPGGSSTDTQYF.